These 5 T cell receptor beta chains were all obtained from the same sample, sequenced in a study of Ad26.COV2.S vaccination and SARS-CoV-2 variants. TCRdb keeps only in-frame clones here, not all; method: immunoSEQ multiplex PCR. The sample holds about 180,000 clones, 70% to 90% seen once. Sequenced here: peripheral blood, sampled after recovery from COVID-19. The receptors here all came from a human donor who had recovered from COVID-19.

The chain joins TRBV29-1 to TRBJ1-4; the match to TRBD1 covers 10 bases. Germline V gene sequence: CDR1 SQVTM, CDR2 ANQGSEA. Trimming took 7 bases from V and 11 from J; bases not matched to a gene: 13. The CDR3 runs 14 residues. The CDR3 nucleotides read TGCAGCGCCTCACCCGGGACAGGGGAGGAGAAACTGTTTTTT. This codes for CSASPGTGEEKLFF.

The genes are TRBV5-1 and TRBJ2-1; 11 bases are shared with TRBD2. V gave up 0 bases and J gave up 9 bases; unmatched junction bases: 8. In germline, CDR1 is SGHRS, CDR2 YFSETQ. This CDR3 spans 16 amino acids. This CDR3 is CASSLVSGGATGEQFF. CDR3 nucleotide sequence: TGCGCCAGCAGCTTGGTTAGCGGGGGGGCCACGGGTGAGCAGTTCTTC.

The V call is TRBV4-2, the J call TRBJ1-1, with D perhaps matching TRBD1 (6 bases). Germline loops: CDR1 LGHNA, CDR2 YNFKEQ. V gave up 0 bases and J gave up 3 bases, with 14 bases separating them. The CDR3 totals 16 residues. CDR3 DNA: TGTGCCAGCAGCCAAGACAGGGGAGGATACTACACTGAAGCTTTCTTT. Translation: CASSQDRGGYYTEAFF.

This chain uses TRBV4-1 with TRBJ1-2; the D is unclear. The ends were cut back, 0 bases at V and 3 bases at J, with 8 bases in the middle. Germline values: CDR1 MGHRA, CDR2 YSYEKL. The CDR3 extends over 14 amino acids. The CDR3 region is CASSQDLSDYGYTF. The DNA of the CDR3 is TGCGCCAGCAGCCAAGATCTCAGTGACTATGGCTACACCTTC.

This rearrangement joins TRBV18 to TRBJ1-5; the match to TRBD1 covers 7 bases. The V and J ends lost 1 base and 6 bases, in that order; junction bases with no gene match: 3. The CDR3 covers 14 residues. Germline V gene data show CDR1 as KGHSH and CDR2 as LQKENI. As DNA, the CDR3 is TGTGCCAGCTCACCACAGGGGGCTGGTCAGCCCCAGCATTTT. Translating gives CASSPQGAGQPQHF.